This T cell receptor beta chain appears in the sequencing data of a study of early T cells in non-severe SARS-CoV-2 infection. For the study at large: Unsorted whole blood bulk RNA was sequenced, with unpaired chains.

Study outcomes and limitations: Database matching using VDJdb favored anti-spike CD8 responses, with private and CD4 specificities left missing.

In the library, individual cDNA molecules carried attached unique molecular identifiers. TCRdb reprocessed the 5' RACE reads with MiXCR, giving one entry per CDR3 protein. The sample has fewer than 100,000 distinct CDR3 sequences; 10% to 15% are singletons. Comments on this clonotype: Its specificity is unknown.

Germline V CDR1 and CDR2: SEHNR, FQNEAQ (reference sequence). The V and J ends lost 5 bases and 6 bases, in that order; junction bases with no gene match: 1. The CDR3 extends over 12 amino acids. V usage is TRBV7-9 and J usage is TRBJ1-5, with 7 bases that match TRBD1. This receptor was taken from an adult who was a healthcare worker with PCR-confirmed SARS-CoV-2 infection or an uninfected control (not recorded which). Sequenced: whole blood. CDR3 sequence (DNA): TGTGCCAGCAGCCCAGGGGGTCAGCCCCAGCATTTT. Translation: CASSPGGQPQHF.